This entry lists 23 T cell receptor beta chains sequenced from one sample in a study of long-term antiretroviral therapy in people with HIV. Running of the v3.0 immunoSEQ assay took place at survey level. The protocol was immunoSEQ multiplex PCR, while the TCRdb copy is restricted to in-frame clones and leaves out a portion. The sample lists roughly 28,000 clones, around 87% seen once, with approximately 4.6% in the top ten. The specimen comprised unsorted PBMCs, sampled 2.7 years after starting antiretroviral therapy. The origin of the receptors is a man in his forties with HIV.

A single count supports this clone. The chain combines TRBV28 with TRBJ1-5; D ambiguous. This CDR3 comprises 16 residues. The germline gives CDR1 MDHEN, CDR2 SYDVKM. Trimming cost V 5 bases and J 0 bases, with 14 bases left between them. The CDR3 loop reads CASSPAEAYSNQPQHF. In DNA form, the CDR3 reads TGTGCCAGCAGTCCCGCCGAGGCGTATAGCAATCAGCCCCAGCATTTT.

The CDR3 protein is CASSETGTTYGYTF. CDR3 in DNA: TGTGCCAGCAGTGAAACCGGGACGACGTACGGCTACACCTTC. This chain connects TRBV2 to TRBJ1-2; tentatively, D is TRBD1 (5 bases). The CDR3 contains 14 residues. Trimming cost V 2 bases and J 8 bases, with 15 bases left between them. Germline V gene sequence: CDR1 SNHLY, CDR2 FYNNEI.

This chain connects TRBV28 to TRBJ2-1, with 8 bases lining up with TRBD1. Germline loops: CDR1 MDHEN, CDR2 SYDVKM. After removal of 2 bases from V and 8 bases from J, the junction contained 8 bases not matched to a gene. The CDR3 extends over 15 amino acids. The chain's CDR3 is CASSLITGGKDEQFF. The DNA for the CDR3 is TGTGCCAGCAGTTTAATAACAGGGGGAAAGGATGAGCAGTTCTTC.

This chain joins TRBV4-3 and TRBJ2-7, with 7 bases lining up with TRBD2. The CDR3 spans 15 residues. Germline CDR1 LGHNA, CDR2 YSLEER. V lost 5 bases to trimming and J lost 4 bases; unmatched junction nucleotides: 11. Here the CDR3 DNA reads TGCGCCAGCAGCGCAAGTAGCGAGGGAGGGTACGAGCAGTACTTC. It yields the protein CASSASSEGGYEQYF.

The rearrangement uses TRBV28 and TRBJ2-7; D is unresolved. The CDR3 spans 10 residues. V lost 6 bases and J lost 5, with 5 bases in between. The germline gives CDR1 MDHEN, CDR2 SYDVKM. The CDR3 DNA follows: TGTGCCAGCAGGGACGACGAGCAGTACTTC. This sequence encodes CASRDDEQYF.

CDR3 protein: CASLHYSGAEGGYTF. The CDR3 coding sequence is TGTGCCAGCCTACATTACTCCGGCGCCGAAGGGGGCTACACCTTC. This chain uses TRBV19 with TRBJ1-2; no clear D. CDR1 is LNHDA, CDR2 SQIVND, per germline (reference sequence). Deletions cut 9 bases from V and 8 bases from J, with 25 bases between. CDR3 length equals 15 residues.

This chain connects TRBV13 to TRBJ1-5; D is possibly TRBD1 (6 bases). V lost 4 bases to trimming and J lost 3 bases, with 10 bases between them. Germline V lookup: CDR1 PRHDT, CDR2 FYEKMQ (reference sequence). The CDR3 runs to 14 residues. CDR3 DNA sequence: TGTGCCAGCAGCTCAGGGGCGTACAATCAGCCCCAGCATTTT. It specifies CASSSGAYNQPQHF.

This chain joins TRBV27 and TRBJ1-1; TRBD1 is a possible D gene (5 bases). The CDR3 consists of 14 residues. The germline V gene has CDR1 MNHEY and CDR2 SMNVEV (reference sequence). V lost 3 bases, J lost 0 bases, and 8 bases lay in between. The DNA for the CDR3 is TGTGCCAGCAGTTTTGGGACTCTGAACACTGAAGCTTTCTTT. Amino acid sequence: CASSFGTLNTEAFF.

This clone appeared a single time. V and J are TRBV4-3 and TRBJ2-3; perhaps TRBD1 as D (5 bases). V was cut by 0 bases and J by 3 bases, with 13 bases left in between. The germline V gene has CDR1 LGHNA and CDR2 YSLEER. The CDR3 contains 16 residues. CDR3 coding DNA: TGCGCCAGCAGCCAAGAAGGACACCCCGTAACAGATACGCAGTATTTT. It codes for CASSQEGHPVTDTQYF.

This chain joins TRBV28 and TRBJ2-7, with D perhaps TRBD1 (5 bases). The CDR3 is made up of 13 amino acids. Looked up from germline, CDR1 is MDHEN and CDR2 is SYDVKM. The ends were cut back, 11 bases at V and 3 bases at J, with 17 bases in the middle. DNA of the CDR3: TGTGCCTCGAGAGGACACATAGGCTACGAGCAGTACTTC. Translating gives CASRGHIGYEQYF.

This clone was picked up one time. The J gene is TRBJ2-7, the V gene TRBV18; 10 bases align to TRBD1. Germline V gene sequence: CDR1 KGHSH, CDR2 LQKENI. The CDR3 runs to 15 residues. V dropped 0 bases and J dropped 1; count of bases not matched to a gene: 0. Here the CDR3 reads CASSPPGQGSYEQYF. CDR3 nucleotides: TGTGCCAGCTCACCACCGGGACAGGGGTCCTACGAGCAGTACTTC.

The J gene is TRBJ2-7, the V gene TRBV7-9; perhaps TRBD1 as D (6 bases). V gave up 5 bases and J gave up 2 bases, with 13 bases separating them. Germline V gene data show CDR1 as SEHNR and CDR2 as FQNEAQ (reference sequence). The CDR3 extends over 14 amino acids. The CDR3 spells CASSTWTVTYEQYF. The CDR3 region has the DNA TGTGCCAGCAGCACCTGGACAGTAACCTACGAGCAGTACTTC.

J is TRBJ2-1 and V is TRBV4-3; TRBD1 is a possible D gene (6 bases). The CDR3 consists of 17 residues. V was clipped by 0 bases and J by 0 bases, with 12 bases between them. Germline V gene sequence: CDR1 LGHNA, CDR2 YSLEER. The CDR3, as DNA: TGCGCCAGCAGCCAAGAGGACAGCGGACTCTCCTACAATGAGCAGTTCTTC. This codes for CASSQEDSGLSYNEQFF.

The rearrangement links TRBV9 to TRBJ2-5; 7 bases match TRBD1. The CDR3 is 14 amino acids. Trimming at V came to 0 bases and at J to 2 bases, leaving 1 base not matched to a gene. The germline CDR1 and CDR2 sequences are SGDLS and YYNGEE. The CDR3 region is CASSVAGQQETQYF. DNA of the CDR3: TGTGCCAGCAGCGTAGCGGGACAGCAAGAGACCCAGTACTTC.

This chain uses TRBV4-2 with TRBJ2-3; TRBD2 matches at 10 bases. V was pared by 0 bases and J by 5 bases, with 5 bases of the junction left unmatched. Germline CDR1 and CDR2: LGHNA and YNFKEQ. This CDR3 contains 16 residues. CDR3 sequence reads: CASSQDLAGVVDTQYF. CDR3 DNA: TGTGCCAGCAGCCAAGATCTAGCGGGGGTCGTAGATACGCAGTATTTT.

The rearrangement uses TRBV6-5 and TRBJ2-1; 7 bases line up with TRBD1. From germline, CDR1 is MNHEY and CDR2 SVGAGI. V lost 6 bases, J lost 6 bases, and 2 bases stayed unmatched. The CDR3 is 12 residues long. The CDR3 spells CASSRQGNEQFF. The CDR3 DNA follows: TGTGCCAGCAGCAGACAGGGCAATGAGCAGTTCTTC.

The chain recombines TRBV6-5 with TRBJ2-2; D remains ambiguous. CDR1 is MNHEY and CDR2 is SVGAGI in the germline V gene. The ends were cut back, 3 bases at V and 2 bases at J, with 10 bases in the middle. This CDR3 is 15 amino acids long. The CDR3 reads CASSYGQPNTGELFF. CDR3 sequence (DNA): TGTGCCAGCAGTTATGGGCAGCCTAACACCGGGGAGCTGTTTTTT.

This clone came up once. The genes are TRBV5-4 and TRBJ1-6; TRBD1 agrees at 8 bases. The germline V gene encodes CDR1 SGHNT and CDR2 YYREEE (reference sequence). This CDR3 is built from 14 residues. Trimming at V came to 2 bases and at J to 9 bases, leaving 4 bases not matched to a gene. The CDR3 DNA sequence: TGTGCCAGCAGCTTCACAGGGGGGGGTTCACCCCTCCACTTT. It translates to CASSFTGGGSPLHF.

The genes are TRBV6-4 and TRBJ2-6; no clear D. This CDR3 comprises 16 residues. Per germline, CDR1 MRHNA and CDR2 SNTAGT. V was cut by 0 bases and J by 1 base, with 7 bases left in between. DNA for the CDR3: TGTGCCAGCAGTGACTCGGCCGGATCTGGGGCCAACGTCCTGACTTTC. The encoded protein is CASSDSAGSGANVLTF.

The chain is built from TRBV5-4 and TRBJ1-1; no reliable D call. V was pared by 6 bases and J by 0 bases, with 9 bases between. Germline CDR1 reads SGHNT; CDR2 reads YYREEE (reference sequence). The CDR3 has 13 amino acids. CDR3 residues: CASKGSLNTEAFF. CDR3 DNA sequence: TGTGCCAGCAAGGGCAGCCTGAACACTGAAGCTTTCTTT. Filled out from reference TRBV5-4 and TRBJ1-1, the complete variable domain reads ETGVTQSPTHLIKTRGQQVTLRCSSQSGHNTVSWYQQALGQGPQFIFQYYREEENGRGNFPPRFSGLQFPNYSSELNVNALELDDSALYLCASKGSLNTEAFFGQGTRLTVV.

The rearrangement links TRBV27 to TRBJ1-1; D call uncertain. V shed 3 bases and J shed 3 bases, with 8 bases lying between them. The CDR3 is made up of 13 amino acids. Germline loops: CDR1 MNHEY, CDR2 SMNVEV (reference sequence). CDR3 residues: CASSLGRHTEAFF. The CDR3 bases are TGTGCCAGCAGTTTGGGCAGACACACTGAAGCTTTCTTT.

The chain couples TRBV30 to TRBJ1-2, with TRBD1 identical over 9 bases. The CDR3 consists of 14 residues. J was trimmed by 7 bases and V by 4 bases; bases with no gene match: 10. Germline CDR1 and CDR2: GTSNPN and SVGIG (reference sequence). The CDR3 is CAWIRRDRESGYTF. The CDR3, as DNA: TGTGCCTGGATACGTCGGGACAGGGAATCTGGCTACACCTTC.

The rearrangement joins TRBV10-3 to TRBJ1-2; D gene unclear. CDR1 is ENHRY, CDR2 SYGVKD, per germline. V shed 7 bases and J shed 2 bases, with 11 bases lying between them. CDR3 length: 13 amino acids. Written as DNA, the CDR3 is TGTGCCATCACGGTCGGGCTAAACTATGGCTACACCTTC. It yields the protein CAITVGLNYGYTF.